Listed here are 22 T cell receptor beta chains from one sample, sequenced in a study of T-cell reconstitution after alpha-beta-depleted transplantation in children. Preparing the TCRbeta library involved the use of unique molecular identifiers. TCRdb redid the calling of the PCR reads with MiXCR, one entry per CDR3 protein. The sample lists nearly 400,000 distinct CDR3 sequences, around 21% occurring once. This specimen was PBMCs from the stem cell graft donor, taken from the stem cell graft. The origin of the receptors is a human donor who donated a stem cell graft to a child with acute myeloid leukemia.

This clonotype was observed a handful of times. CDR3 DNA: TGTGCCATCAGTGCGCCAGGGGTCTACGAGCAGTACTTC. Amino acids: CAISAPGVYEQYF. This chain connects TRBV10-3 to TRBJ2-7; tentatively, D is TRBD1 (6 bases). The CDR3 covers 13 residues. V gave up 4 bases and J gave up 3 bases, with 10 bases separating them. The germline CDR1 and CDR2 sequences are ENHRY and SYGVKD.

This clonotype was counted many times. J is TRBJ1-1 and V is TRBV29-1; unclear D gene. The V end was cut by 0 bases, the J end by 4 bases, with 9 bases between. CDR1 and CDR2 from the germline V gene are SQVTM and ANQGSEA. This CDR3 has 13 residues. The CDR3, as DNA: TGCAGCGTTGAAGATCCCTGGGGCACTGAAGCTTTCTTT. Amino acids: CSVEDPWGTEAFF.

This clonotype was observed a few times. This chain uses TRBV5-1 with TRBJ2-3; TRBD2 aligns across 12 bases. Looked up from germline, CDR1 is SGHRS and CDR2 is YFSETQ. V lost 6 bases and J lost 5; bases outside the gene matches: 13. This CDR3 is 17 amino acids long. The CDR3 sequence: CASNRGPSGRAGDTQYF. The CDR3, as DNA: TGCGCCAGCAATCGTGGGCCTAGCGGGAGGGCTGGAGATACGCAGTATTTT.

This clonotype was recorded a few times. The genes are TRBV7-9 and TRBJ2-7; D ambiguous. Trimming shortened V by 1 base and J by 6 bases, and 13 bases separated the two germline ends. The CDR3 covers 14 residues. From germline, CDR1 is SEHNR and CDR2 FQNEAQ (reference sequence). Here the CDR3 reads CASSLGQTLGEQYF. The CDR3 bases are TGTGCCAGCAGCTTAGGTCAGACTCTTGGCGAGCAGTACTTC.

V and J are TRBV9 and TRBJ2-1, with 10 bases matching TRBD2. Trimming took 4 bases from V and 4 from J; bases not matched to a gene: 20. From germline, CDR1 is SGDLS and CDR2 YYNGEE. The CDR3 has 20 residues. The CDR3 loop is CASSRDLLASGSRGYNEQFF. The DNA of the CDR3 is TGTGCCAGCAGCCGCGATCTGCTGGCTAGCGGGAGTAGAGGGTACAATGAGCAGTTCTTC. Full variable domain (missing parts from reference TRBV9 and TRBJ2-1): DSGVTQTPKHLITATGQRVTLRCSPRSGDLSVYWYQQSLDQGLQFLIQYYNGEERAKGNILERFSAQQFPDLHSELNLSSLELGDSALYFCASSRDLLASGSRGYNEQFFGPGTRLTVL.

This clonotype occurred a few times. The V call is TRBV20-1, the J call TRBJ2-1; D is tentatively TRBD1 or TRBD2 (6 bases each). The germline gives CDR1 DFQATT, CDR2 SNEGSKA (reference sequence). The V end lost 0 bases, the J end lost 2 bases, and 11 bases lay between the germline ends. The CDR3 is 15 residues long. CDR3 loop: CSARDYRGPYNEQFF. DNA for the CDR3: TGCAGTGCTAGAGATTATCGGGGGCCCTACAATGAGCAGTTCTTC.

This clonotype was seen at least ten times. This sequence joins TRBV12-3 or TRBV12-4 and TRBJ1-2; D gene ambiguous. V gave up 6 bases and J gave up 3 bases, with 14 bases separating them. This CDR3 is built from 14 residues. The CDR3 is CASSQTRRDYGYTF. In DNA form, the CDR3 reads TGTGCCAGCAGCCAGACAAGAAGGGACTATGGCTACACCTTC.

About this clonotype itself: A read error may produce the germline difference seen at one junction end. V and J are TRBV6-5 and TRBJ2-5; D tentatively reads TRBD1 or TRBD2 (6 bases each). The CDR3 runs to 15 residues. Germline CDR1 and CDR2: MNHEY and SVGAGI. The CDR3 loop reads CASSYSRWGKGEAFF. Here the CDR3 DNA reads TGTGCCAGCAGTTACTCTCGATGGGGGAAGGGGGAGGCGTTCTTC.

CDR3 nucleotide sequence: TGCGCCAGCAGCCCGAGGACAGGGGGCGACGAGCAGTACTTC. It specifies CASSPRTGGDEQYF. The rearrangement joins TRBV5-1 to TRBJ2-7; 11 bases are shared with TRBD1. This CDR3 has 14 residues. Germline loops: CDR1 SGHRS, CDR2 YFSETQ. The J segment lost 5 bases and the V segment lost 4 bases, leaving 5 bases of the junction unmatched.

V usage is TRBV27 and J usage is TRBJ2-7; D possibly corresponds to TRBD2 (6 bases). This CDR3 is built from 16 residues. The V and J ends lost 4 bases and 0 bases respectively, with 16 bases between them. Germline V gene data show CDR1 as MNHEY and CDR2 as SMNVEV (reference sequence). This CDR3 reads CASSYVGGYSSYEQYF. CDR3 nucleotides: TGTGCCAGCAGTTACGTCGGGGGTTATAGCTCCTACGAGCAGTACTTC.

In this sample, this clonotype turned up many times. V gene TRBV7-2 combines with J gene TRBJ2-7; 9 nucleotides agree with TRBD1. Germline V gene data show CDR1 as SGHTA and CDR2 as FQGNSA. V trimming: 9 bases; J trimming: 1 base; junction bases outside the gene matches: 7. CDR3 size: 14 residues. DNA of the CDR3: TGTGCCAGTATCCGGGACAGGGCGTCCTACGAGCAGTACTTC. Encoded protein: CASIRDRASYEQYF.

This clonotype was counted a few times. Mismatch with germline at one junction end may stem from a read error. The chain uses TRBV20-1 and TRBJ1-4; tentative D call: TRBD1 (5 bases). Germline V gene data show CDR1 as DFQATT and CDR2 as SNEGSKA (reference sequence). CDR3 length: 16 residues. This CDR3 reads CCARDAGGGTNEKLFF. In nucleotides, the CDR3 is TGCTGTGCTAGAGATGCTGGGGGGGGAACTAATGAAAAACTGTTTTTT.

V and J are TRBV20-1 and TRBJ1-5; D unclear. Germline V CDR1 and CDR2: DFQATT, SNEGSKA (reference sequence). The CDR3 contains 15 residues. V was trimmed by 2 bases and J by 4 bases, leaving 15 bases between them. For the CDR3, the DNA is TGCAGTGCTAGAAAGACCGGGTTCGGGAATCAGCCCCAGCATTTT. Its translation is CSARKTGFGNQPQHF.

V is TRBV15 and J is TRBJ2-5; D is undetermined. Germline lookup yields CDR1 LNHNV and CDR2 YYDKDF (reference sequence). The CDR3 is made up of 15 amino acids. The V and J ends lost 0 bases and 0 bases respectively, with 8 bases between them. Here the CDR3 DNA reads TGTGCCACCAGCAGAGATTCCTACAACCAAGAGACCCAGTACTTC. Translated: CATSRDSYNQETQYF. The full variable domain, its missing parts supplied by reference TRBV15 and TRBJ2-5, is DAMVIQNPRYQVTQFGKPVTLSCSQTLNHNVMYWYQQKSSQAPKLLFHYYDKDFNNEADTPDNFQSRRPNTSFCFLDIRSPGLGDTAMYLCATSRDSYNQETQYFGPGTRLLVL.

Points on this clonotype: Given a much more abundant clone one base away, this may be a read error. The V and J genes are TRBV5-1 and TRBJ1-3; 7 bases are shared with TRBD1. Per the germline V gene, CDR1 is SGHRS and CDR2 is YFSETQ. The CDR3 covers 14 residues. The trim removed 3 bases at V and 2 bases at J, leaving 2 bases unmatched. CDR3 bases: TGCGCCAGCAGCTCGACAGGGCCTGGAAACACCATATATTTT. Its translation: CASSSTGPGNTIYF.

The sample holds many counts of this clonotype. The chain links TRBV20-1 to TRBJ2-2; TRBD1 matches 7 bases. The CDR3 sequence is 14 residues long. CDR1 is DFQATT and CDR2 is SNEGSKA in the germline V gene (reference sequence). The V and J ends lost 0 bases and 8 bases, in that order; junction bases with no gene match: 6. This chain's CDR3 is CSARDLRGRGELFF. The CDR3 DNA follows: TGCAGTGCTAGAGATCTTAGGGGGCGTGGGGAGCTGTTTTTT.

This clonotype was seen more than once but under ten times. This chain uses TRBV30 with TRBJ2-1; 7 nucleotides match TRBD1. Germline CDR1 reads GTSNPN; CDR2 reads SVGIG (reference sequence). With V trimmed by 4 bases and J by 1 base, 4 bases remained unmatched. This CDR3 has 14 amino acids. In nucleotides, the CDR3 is TGTGCCTGGACACCGGGACAGTCCTACAATGAGCAGTTCTTC. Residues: CAWTPGQSYNEQFF.

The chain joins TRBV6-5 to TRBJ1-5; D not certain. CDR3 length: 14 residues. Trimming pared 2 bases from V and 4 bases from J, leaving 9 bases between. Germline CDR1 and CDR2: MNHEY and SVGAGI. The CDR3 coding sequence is TGTGCCAGCAGTTACATTTTCGGGAATCAGCCCCAGCATTTT. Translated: CASSYIFGNQPQHF.

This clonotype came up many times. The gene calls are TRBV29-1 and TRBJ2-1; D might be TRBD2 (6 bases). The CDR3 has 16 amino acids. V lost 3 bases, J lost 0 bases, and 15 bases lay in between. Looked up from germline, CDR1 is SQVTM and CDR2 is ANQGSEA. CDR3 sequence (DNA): TGCAGCGTTGACGGGGGAAAAGGGAGCTCCTACAATGAGCAGTTCTTC. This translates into CSVDGGKGSSYNEQFF.

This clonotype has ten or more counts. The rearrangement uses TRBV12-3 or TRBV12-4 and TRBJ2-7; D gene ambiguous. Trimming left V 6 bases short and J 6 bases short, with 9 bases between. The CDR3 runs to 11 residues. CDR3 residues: CASSGGPEQYF. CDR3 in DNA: TGTGCCAGCAGCGGCGGACCCGAGCAGTACTTC.

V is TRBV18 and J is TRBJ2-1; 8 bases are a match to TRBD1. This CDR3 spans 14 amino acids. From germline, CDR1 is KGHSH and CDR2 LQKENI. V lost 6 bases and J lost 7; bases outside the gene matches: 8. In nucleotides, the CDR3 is TGTGCCAGCTCCCCCAGACAGGGGAAAAATGAGCAGTTCTTC. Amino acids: CASSPRQGKNEQFF.

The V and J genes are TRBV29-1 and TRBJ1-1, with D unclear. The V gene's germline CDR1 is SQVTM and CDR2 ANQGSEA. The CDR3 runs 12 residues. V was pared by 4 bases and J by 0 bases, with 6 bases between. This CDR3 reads CSVAGVNTEAFF. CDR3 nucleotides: TGCAGCGTTGCCGGAGTGAACACTGAAGCTTTCTTT.